Presented here are 3 T cell receptor beta chains from one specimen sequenced in a study of cytomegalovirus exposure and HLA in healthy donors (TCRdb year 2017). The receptor library was made with the immunoSEQ multiplex PCR assay. The multiplex PCR relied on a mix of 60 forward primers for TCR Vbeta segments and 13 reverse primers for TCR Jbeta segments. Held by TCRdb, this immuneACCESS table contains in-frame sequences only and omits some clones. Under half of the omission traces to an unresolved V gene where checked; the cause of the rest is unknown. The table held for this sample gives 110,000 to 150,000 clones. Approximately 0.88% of the sample belongs to the ten largest clones. Sequencing was performed on PBMCs. These receptors all come from a male donor in good health and CMV-seronegative.

The V call is TRBV4-3, the J call TRBJ2-1; 9 bases fit TRBD1. Trimming cost V 2 bases and J 6 bases; bases outside gene matches: 8. Germline CDR1 is LGHNA and CDR2 is YSLEER. There are 16 residues in the CDR3. The CDR3 sequence is CASSQYVGTGSNEQFF. CDR3 sequence (DNA): TGCGCCAGCAGCCAATACGTTGGGACAGGGAGCAATGAGCAGTTCTTC.

The chain recombines TRBV7-9 with TRBJ2-7; D is unresolved. Deletions cut 2 bases from V and 3 bases from J, with 11 bases between. The length of the CDR3 is 14 residues. The germline gives CDR1 SEHNR, CDR2 FQNEAQ (reference sequence). This CDR3 reads CASSLHPRFYEQYF. In DNA, the CDR3 is TGTGCCAGCAGCTTACACCCTAGGTTCTACGAGCAGTACTTC.

The chain links TRBV4-3 to TRBJ2-6; D unclear. Per germline, CDR1 LGHNA and CDR2 YSLEER. The CDR3 is 14 amino acids. V was pared by 4 bases and J by 4 bases, with 8 bases between. The CDR3 region has the DNA TGCGCCAGCAGCCTTCGAGAAGGGGCCAACGTCCTGACTTTC. This translates into CASSLREGANVLTF.